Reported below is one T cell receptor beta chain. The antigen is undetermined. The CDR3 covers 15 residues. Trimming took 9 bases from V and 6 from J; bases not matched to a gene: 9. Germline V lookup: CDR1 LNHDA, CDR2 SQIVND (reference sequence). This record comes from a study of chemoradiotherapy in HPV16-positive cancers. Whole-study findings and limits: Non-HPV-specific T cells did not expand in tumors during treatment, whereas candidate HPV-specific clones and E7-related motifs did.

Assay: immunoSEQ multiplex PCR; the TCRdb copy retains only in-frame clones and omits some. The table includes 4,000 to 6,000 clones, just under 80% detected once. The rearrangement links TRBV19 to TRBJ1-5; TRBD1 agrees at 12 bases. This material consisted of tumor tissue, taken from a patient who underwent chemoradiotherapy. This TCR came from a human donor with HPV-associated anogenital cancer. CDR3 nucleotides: TGTGCCAGCCGCCGAGGGACAGGGGGCGGTCAGCCCCAGCATTTT. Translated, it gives CASRRGTGGGQPQHF.